Below, one T cell receptor beta chain is given with its context. Its specificity is not known. Germline V gives CDR1 SGHAT, CDR2 FQNNGV. The CDR3 is made up of 15 amino acids. V gave up 0 bases and J gave up 2 bases, with 8 bases separating them. This sample is part of a study of T-cell reconstitution after alpha-beta-depleted transplantation in children. Study-wide results and limits: A year post-transplant, T-cell counts and diversity derived mostly from newly produced T cells.

TCRbeta library construction was performed incorporating unique molecular identifiers. TCRdb passed the PCR reads through MiXCR, listing each CDR3 protein once. The sample holds some 830,000 distinct CDR3 sequences, roughly 15% seen once. The source was PBMCs, mostly from graft donor cells, collected 360 days after TCRalphabeta/CD19-depleted stem cell transplant. The sequence derives from a male patient younger than 18 who had a stem cell transplant for acute lymphoblastic leukemia, so the T cells may come from the graft donor. The J gene is TRBJ2-1, the V gene TRBV11-2; D assignment may be TRBD1 or TRBD2 (5 bases each). The CDR3 here is CASSLDGTTYNEQFF. The CDR3 region has the DNA TGTGCCAGCAGCTTAGATGGGACGACCTACAATGAGCAGTTCTTC.